One and the same sample provided the 19 T cell receptor beta chains below, sequenced in a study of T cell changes during pregnancy in multiple sclerosis. Data came from immunoSEQ multiplex PCR; TCRdb stores just in-frame clones and leaves some out. The sample has around 37,000 clones; around 91% are singletons. Here the sequenced sample was CD8+ T cells from peripheral blood mononuclear cells, taken in the second trimester of pregnancy. These receptors came from a female donor with multiple sclerosis, enrolled in a pregnancy study.

This chain joins TRBV30 and TRBJ2-3; 11 nucleotides align to TRBD2. The J segment lost 2 bases and the V segment lost 4 bases, leaving 5 bases of the junction unmatched. The germline V gene has CDR1 GTSNPN and CDR2 SVGIG (reference sequence). CDR3 size: 15 residues. The CDR3 is CAWISGGAATDTQYF. In DNA, the CDR3 is TGTGCCTGGATTAGCGGGGGGGCCGCCACAGATACGCAGTATTTT.

The chain links TRBV7-9 to TRBJ1-6, with D uncertain. V gave up 1 base and J gave up 14 bases, with 21 bases separating them. CDR1 is SEHNR, CDR2 FQNEAQ, per germline (reference sequence). The CDR3 contains 16 residues. The CDR3 DNA reads as TGTGCCAGCAGCTTAGAGGCCCTTATCGGGTCCTCCACCCTCCACTTT. Its protein is CASSLEALIGSSTLHF. The entire variable domain, with the rest obtained from reference TRBV7-9 and TRBJ1-6, is as follows: DTGVSQNPRHKITKRGQNVTFRCDPISEHNRLYWYRQTLGQGPEFLTYFQNEAQLEKSRLLSDRFSAERPKGSFSTLEIQRTEQGDSAMYLCASSLEALIGSSTLHFGNGTRLTVT.

The chain employs TRBV5-1 and TRBJ2-4; 7 positions agree with TRBD1. Looked up from germline, CDR1 is SGHRS and CDR2 is YFSETQ. The CDR3 is 14 amino acids. The V and J ends lost 4 bases and 14 bases, in that order; junction bases with no gene match: 15. The CDR3: CASSPLGGETGEYF. The CDR3 DNA sequence: TGCGCCAGCAGCCCCTTAGGGGGCGAAACTGGGGAGTACTTC.

This rearrangement joins TRBV7-9 to TRBJ2-7; a weak D match, TRBD2 (5 bases). The CDR3 length is 14 residues. Germline V gene sequence: CDR1 SEHNR, CDR2 FQNEAQ (reference sequence). The V and J ends lost 4 bases and 6 bases respectively, with 16 bases between them. CDR3 residues: CASSSAGRVVEQYF. The CDR3 nucleotides read TGTGCCAGCAGCTCGGCCGGGCGGGTTGTCGAGCAGTACTTC. Using reference TRBV7-9 and TRBJ2-7 for the parts outside the CDR3, the full variable domain is DTGVSQNPRHKITKRGQNVTFRCDPISEHNRLYWYRQTLGQGPEFLTYFQNEAQLEKSRLLSDRFSAERPKGSFSTLEIQRTEQGDSAMYLCASSSAGRVVEQYFGPGTRLTVT.

V is TRBV6-5 and J is TRBJ1-2, with 9 bases identical to TRBD1. Trimming removed 0 bases from V and 4 bases from J; junction bases left unmatched: 3. The CDR3 runs to 15 residues. Germline V gene lookup returns CDR1 MNHEY and CDR2 SVGAGI. The CDR3 sequence: CASSYSTGGSYGYTF. As DNA, the CDR3 is TGTGCCAGCAGTTACTCGACAGGGGGGAGCTATGGCTACACCTTC.

DNA of the CDR3: TGTGCCAGCAGTTCCGGGACTCTACGCACAGATACGCAGTATTTT. This gives the protein CASSSGTLRTDTQYF. The chain carries TRBV27 and TRBJ2-3, with a weak D call TRBD2 (6 bases). This CDR3 contains 15 residues. Germline CDR1 reads MNHEY; CDR2 reads SMNVEV (reference sequence). V was trimmed by 4 bases and J by 1 base, leaving 12 bases between them.

The chain joins TRBV19 to TRBJ2-7; 8 bases fit TRBD1. Germline V gives CDR1 LNHDA, CDR2 SQIVND (reference sequence). With 5 bases clipped from V and 0 bases from J, the junction kept 3 bases outside the gene matches. CDR3 size: 14 residues. CDR3 coding DNA: TGTGCCAGTAGTCCCGGGACAGGCTCCTACGAGCAGTACTTC. Its translation: CASSPGTGSYEQYF.

This rearrangement joins TRBV5-8 to TRBJ1-2; the D is unclear. Trimming pared 6 bases from V and 2 bases from J, leaving 11 bases between. This CDR3 region has 13 residues. The germline V gene encodes CDR1 SGHTS and CDR2 YDEGEE. CDR3 coding DNA: TGTGCCAGCACCCCTAGATTCAACTATGGCTACACCTTC. It is translated as CASTPRFNYGYTF.

The chain links TRBV9 to TRBJ2-1; 10 bases fit TRBD2. The ends lost 0 bases at V and 9 bases at J; junction bases unmatched: 9. This CDR3 has 16 amino acids. Germline CDR1 is SGDLS and CDR2 is YYNGEE. CDR3 bases: TGTGCCAGCAGCGTAGAGGGAGCGGGGGGGCACGGTGAGCAGTTCTTC. This codes for CASSVEGAGGHGEQFF.

The chain is built from TRBV6-5 and TRBJ2-7, with 10 bases aligning to TRBD2. With V trimmed by 4 bases and J by 2 bases, 2 bases remained unmatched. Per germline, CDR1 MNHEY and CDR2 SVGAGI. This CDR3 spans 14 amino acids. This chain's CDR3 is CASSLGLAAYEQYF. The CDR3 DNA is TGTGCCAGCAGTTTAGGACTAGCGGCCTACGAGCAGTACTTC.

This clone was recorded a few times. The sample has other DNA sequences that encode this CDR3 too. This chain joins TRBV27 and TRBJ1-1; D call uncertain. CDR1 and CDR2 from the germline V gene are MNHEY and SMNVEV (reference sequence). V lost 2 bases and J 2 bases, leaving 12 bases between the germline ends. There are 15 residues in the CDR3. CDR3: CASSLRSRGNTEAFF. The CDR3 coding sequence is TGTGCCAGCAGTTTAAGGTCTCGCGGTAACACTGAAGCTTTCTTT.

V gene TRBV2 combines with J gene TRBJ2-1; TRBD2 agrees at 8 bases. The V gene's germline CDR1 is SNHLY and CDR2 FYNNEI. Trimming took 8 bases from V and 8 from J; bases not matched to a gene: 11. This CDR3 region has 14 residues. For the CDR3, the DNA is TGTGCCAGCGAAATTTCGGGAGGGCCGGATGAGCAGTTCTTC. Protein: CASEISGGPDEQFF. The variable domain in full, with the rest retrieved from reference TRBV2 and TRBJ2-1, is EPEVTQTPSHQVTQMGQEVILRCVPISNHLYFYWYRQILGQKVEFLVSFYNNEISEKSEIFDDQFSVERPDGSNFTLKIRSTKLEDSAMYFCASEISGGPDEQFFGPGTRLTVL.

This chain links TRBV7-3 with TRBJ1-2; D unclear. The CDR3 extends over 14 amino acids. With 3 bases removed from V and 4 bases from J, the gap between germline ends came to 12 bases. Germline CDR1 SGHTA, CDR2 FQGTGA. In DNA, the CDR3 is TGTGCCAGCAGCTTCTCGGAGGACCGCTATGGCTACACCTTC. It yields the protein CASSFSEDRYGYTF.

The CDR3 DNA reads as TGCGCCAGCAGCCAAGAGGAGTCTTGGGACACTGAAGCTTTCTTT. Translated: CASSQEESWDTEAFF. The chain employs TRBV4-3 and TRBJ1-1, with no clear D. The CDR3 spans 15 residues. Trimming stripped 0 bases from V and 3 bases from J, with 11 bases between. From germline, CDR1 is LGHNA and CDR2 YSLEER.

The rearrangement joins TRBV29-1 to TRBJ1-1; TRBD1 matches at 9 bases. The germline gives CDR1 SQVTM, CDR2 ANQGSEA. This CDR3 contains 15 residues. The V segment lost 4 bases and the J segment 0 bases; nucleotides outside the gene matches: 6. The CDR3 coding sequence is TGCAGCGTTGCCGGGACAGGGCCTATGAACACTGAAGCTTTCTTT. Translated, it gives CSVAGTGPMNTEAFF. The full variable domain, completed using reference TRBV29-1 and TRBJ1-1, is SAVISQKPSRDICQRGTSLTIQCQVDSQVTMMFWYRQQPGQSLTLIATANQGSEATYESGFVIDKFPISRPNLTFSTLTVSNMSPEDSSIYLCSVAGTGPMNTEAFFGQGTRLTVV.

This clone has just one count. The rearrangement uses TRBV5-1 and TRBJ2-7; 14 nucleotides line up with TRBD2. V gave up 3 bases and J gave up 6 bases; unmatched junction bases: 5. Germline CDR1 is SGHRS and CDR2 is YFSETQ. The length of the CDR3 is 15 residues. The CDR3 nucleotides read TGCGCCAGCAGCTCCGGGACTAGCGGGAGTGGCGAGCAGTACTTC. Translating gives CASSSGTSGSGEQYF.

This clone was seen only once. The chain uses TRBV5-1 and TRBJ2-3; D gene unclear. CDR3 size: 13 residues. The germline CDR1 and CDR2 sequences are SGHRS and YFSETQ. The V end lost 6 bases, the J end lost 1 base, and 9 bases lay between the germline ends. The CDR3 nucleotides are TGCGCCAGCATACTCTACCGCACAGATACGCAGTATTTT. Translating gives CASILYRTDTQYF.

This rearrangement joins TRBV7-6 to TRBJ2-7, with 10 bases identical to TRBD2. This CDR3 comprises 15 residues. V dropped 4 bases and J dropped 7; count of bases not matched to a gene: 10. Germline CDR1 SGHVS, CDR2 FNYEAQ. The CDR3 protein is CASSSLSGRAGEQYF. Here the CDR3 DNA reads TGTGCCAGCAGCTCCTTGAGCGGGAGGGCCGGGGAGCAGTACTTC.

This sequence joins TRBV29-1 and TRBJ2-7; possible D gene TRBD1, 6 bases. Between the trimmed V and J ends, which lost 4 bases and 2 bases, there was a span of 18 bases. The CDR3 sequence is 15 residues long. Germline CDR1 reads SQVTM; CDR2 reads ANQGSEA. CDR3 protein: CSVGWVPRGTYEQYF. The CDR3 nucleotides read TGCAGCGTTGGTTGGGTGCCCAGGGGAACCTACGAGCAGTACTTC.